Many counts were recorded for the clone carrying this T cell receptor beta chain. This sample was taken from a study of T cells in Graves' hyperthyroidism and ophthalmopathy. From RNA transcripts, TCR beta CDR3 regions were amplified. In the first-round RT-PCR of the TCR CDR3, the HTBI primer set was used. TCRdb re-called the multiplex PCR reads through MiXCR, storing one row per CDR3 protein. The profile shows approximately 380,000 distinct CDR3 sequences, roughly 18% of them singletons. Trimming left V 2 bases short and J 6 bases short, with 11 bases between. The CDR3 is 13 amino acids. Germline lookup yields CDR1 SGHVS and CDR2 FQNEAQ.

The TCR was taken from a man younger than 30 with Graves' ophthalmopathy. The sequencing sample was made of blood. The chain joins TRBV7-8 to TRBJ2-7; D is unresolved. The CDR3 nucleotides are TGTGCCAGCAGCTTACTCATTCGCCCCGAGCAGTACTTC. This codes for CASSLLIRPEQYF.